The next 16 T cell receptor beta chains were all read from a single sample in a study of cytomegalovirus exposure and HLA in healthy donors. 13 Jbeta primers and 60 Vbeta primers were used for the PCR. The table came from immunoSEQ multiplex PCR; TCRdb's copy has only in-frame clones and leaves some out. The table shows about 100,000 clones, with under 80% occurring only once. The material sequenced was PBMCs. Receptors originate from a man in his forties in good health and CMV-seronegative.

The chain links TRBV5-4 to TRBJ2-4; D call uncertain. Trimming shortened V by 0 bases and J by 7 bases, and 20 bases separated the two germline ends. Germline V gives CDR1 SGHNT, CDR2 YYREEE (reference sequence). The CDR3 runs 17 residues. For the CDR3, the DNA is TGTGCCAGCAGCTTGGAAAAAGGCGTGGGCAGTAGGAACATTCAGTACTTC. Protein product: CASSLEKGVGSRNIQYF.

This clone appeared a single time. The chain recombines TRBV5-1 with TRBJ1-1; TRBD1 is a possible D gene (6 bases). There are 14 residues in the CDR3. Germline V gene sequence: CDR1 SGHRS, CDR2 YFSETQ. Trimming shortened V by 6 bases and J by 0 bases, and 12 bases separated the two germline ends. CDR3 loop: CASTMDSMNTEAFF. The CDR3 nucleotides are TGCGCCAGCACTATGGACAGTATGAACACTGAAGCTTTCTTT.

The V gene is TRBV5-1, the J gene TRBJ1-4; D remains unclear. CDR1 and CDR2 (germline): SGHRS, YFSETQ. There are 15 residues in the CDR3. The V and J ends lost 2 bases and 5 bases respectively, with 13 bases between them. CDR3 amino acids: CASSLGGRNNEKLFF. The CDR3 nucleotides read TGCGCCAGCAGCTTAGGCGGAAGGAACAATGAAAAACTGTTTTTT.

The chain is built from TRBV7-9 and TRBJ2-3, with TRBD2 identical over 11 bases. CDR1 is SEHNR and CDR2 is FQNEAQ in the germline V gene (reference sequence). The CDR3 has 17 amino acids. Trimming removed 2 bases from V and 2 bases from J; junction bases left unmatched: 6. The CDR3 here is CASSLFLAGGTTDTQYF. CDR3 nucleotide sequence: TGTGCCAGCAGCTTATTCCTAGCGGGGGGTACCACAGATACGCAGTATTTT.

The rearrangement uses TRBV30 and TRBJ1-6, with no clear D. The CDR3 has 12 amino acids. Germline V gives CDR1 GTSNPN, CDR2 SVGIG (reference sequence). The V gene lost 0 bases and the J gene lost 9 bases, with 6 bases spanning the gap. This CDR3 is CAWSVSPSPLHF. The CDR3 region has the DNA TGTGCCTGGAGTGTGAGCCCTTCACCCCTCCACTTT.

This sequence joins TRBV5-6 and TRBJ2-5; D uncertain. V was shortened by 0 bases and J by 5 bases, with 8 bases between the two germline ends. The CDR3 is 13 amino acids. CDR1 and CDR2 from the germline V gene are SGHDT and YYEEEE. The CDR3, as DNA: TGTGCCAGCAGCTTGGCGAGCTCCGAGACCCAGTACTTC. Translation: CASSLASSETQYF.

The CDR3: CASSRDTTYEQYV. In DNA, the CDR3 is TGTGCCAGCAGCCGGGACACAACCTACGAGCAGTACGTC. The chain employs TRBV7-9 and TRBJ2-7; weak D call: TRBD1 (6 bases). CDR3 length: 13 residues. With 5 bases removed from V and 2 bases from J, the gap between germline ends came to 10 bases. The germline V gene has CDR1 SEHNR and CDR2 FQNEAQ (reference sequence).

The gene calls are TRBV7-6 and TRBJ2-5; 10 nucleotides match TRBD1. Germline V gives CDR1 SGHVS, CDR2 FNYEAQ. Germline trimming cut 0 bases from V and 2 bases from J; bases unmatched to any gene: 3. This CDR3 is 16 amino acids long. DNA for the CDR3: TGTGCCAGCAGCTTAGCAGGGACAGGGGTACAAGAGACCCAGTACTTC. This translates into CASSLAGTGVQETQYF. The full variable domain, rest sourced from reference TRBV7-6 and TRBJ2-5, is GAGVSQSPRYKVTKRGQDVALRCDPISGHVSLYWYRQALGQGPEFLTYFNYEAQQDKSGLPNDRFSAERPEGSISTLTIQRTEQRDSAMYRCASSLAGTGVQETQYFGPGTRLLVL.

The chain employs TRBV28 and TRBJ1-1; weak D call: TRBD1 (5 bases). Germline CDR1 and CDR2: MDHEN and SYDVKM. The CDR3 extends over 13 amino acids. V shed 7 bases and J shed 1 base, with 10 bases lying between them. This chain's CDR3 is CASTGGSNTEAFF. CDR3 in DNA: TGTGCCAGCACGGGGGGGTCGAACACTGAAGCTTTCTTT.

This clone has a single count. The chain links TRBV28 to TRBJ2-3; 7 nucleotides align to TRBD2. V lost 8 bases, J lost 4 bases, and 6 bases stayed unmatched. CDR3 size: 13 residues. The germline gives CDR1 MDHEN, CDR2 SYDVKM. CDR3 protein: CASCGGAADTQYF. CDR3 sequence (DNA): TGTGCCAGCTGCGGGGGAGCGGCAGATACGCAGTATTTT. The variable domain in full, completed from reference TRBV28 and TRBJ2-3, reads DVKVTQSSRYLVKRTGEKVFLECVQDMDHENMFWYRQDPGLGLRLIYFSYDVKMKEKGDIPEGYSVSREKKERFSLILESASTNQTSMYLCASCGGAADTQYFGPGTRLTVL.

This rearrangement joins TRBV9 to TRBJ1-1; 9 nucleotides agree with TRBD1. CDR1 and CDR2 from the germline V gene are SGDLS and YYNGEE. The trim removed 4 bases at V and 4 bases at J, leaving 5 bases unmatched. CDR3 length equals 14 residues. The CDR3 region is CASSKRQGGTEAFF. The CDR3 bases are TGTGCCAGCAGCAAAAGACAGGGGGGCACTGAAGCTTTCTTT.

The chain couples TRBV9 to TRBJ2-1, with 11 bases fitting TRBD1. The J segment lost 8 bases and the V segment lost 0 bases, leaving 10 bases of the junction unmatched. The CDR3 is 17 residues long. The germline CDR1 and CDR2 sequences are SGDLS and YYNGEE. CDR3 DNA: TGTGCCAGCAGCGTAGGTTGGGGACAGGGGGGGAGGGATGAGCAGTTCTTC. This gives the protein CASSVGWGQGGRDEQFF.

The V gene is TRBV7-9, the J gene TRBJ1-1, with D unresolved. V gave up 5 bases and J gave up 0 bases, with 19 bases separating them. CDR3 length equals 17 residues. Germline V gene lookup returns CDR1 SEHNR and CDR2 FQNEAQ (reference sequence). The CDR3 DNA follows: TGTGCCAGCAGCGATACCGCGGTCACCAGACTGAACACTGAAGCTTTCTTT. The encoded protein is CASSDTAVTRLNTEAFF.

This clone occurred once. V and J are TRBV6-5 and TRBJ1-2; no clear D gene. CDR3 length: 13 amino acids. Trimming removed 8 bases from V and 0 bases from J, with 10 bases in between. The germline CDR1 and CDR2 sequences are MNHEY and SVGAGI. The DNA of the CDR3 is TGTGCCAGCTCTACCGGGGCTAACTATGGCTACACCTTC. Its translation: CASSTGANYGYTF.

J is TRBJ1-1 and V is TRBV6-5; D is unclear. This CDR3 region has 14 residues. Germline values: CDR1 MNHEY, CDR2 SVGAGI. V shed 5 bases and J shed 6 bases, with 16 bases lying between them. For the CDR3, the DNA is TGTGCCAGCAGTCCCCGACTGACCCGGCCTGAAGCTTTCTTT. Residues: CASSPRLTRPEAFF.

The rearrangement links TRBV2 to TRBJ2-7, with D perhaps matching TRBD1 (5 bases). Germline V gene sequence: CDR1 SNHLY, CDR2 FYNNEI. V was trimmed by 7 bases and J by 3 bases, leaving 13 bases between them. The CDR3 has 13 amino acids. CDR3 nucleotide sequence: TGTGCCAGCACACTCAGGGTGGACTACGAGCAGTACTTC. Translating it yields CASTLRVDYEQYF.